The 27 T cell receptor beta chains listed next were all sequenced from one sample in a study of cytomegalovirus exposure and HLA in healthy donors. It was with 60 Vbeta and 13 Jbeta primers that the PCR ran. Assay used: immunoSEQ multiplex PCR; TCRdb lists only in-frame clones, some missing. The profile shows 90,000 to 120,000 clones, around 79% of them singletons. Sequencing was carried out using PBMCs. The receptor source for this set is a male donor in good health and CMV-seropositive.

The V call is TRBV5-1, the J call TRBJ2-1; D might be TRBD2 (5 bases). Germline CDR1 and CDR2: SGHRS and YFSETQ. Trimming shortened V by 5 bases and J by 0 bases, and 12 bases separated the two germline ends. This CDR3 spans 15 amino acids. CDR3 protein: CASRIGLSSYNEQFF. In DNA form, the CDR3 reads TGCGCCAGCAGGATTGGACTCAGCTCCTACAATGAGCAGTTCTTC.

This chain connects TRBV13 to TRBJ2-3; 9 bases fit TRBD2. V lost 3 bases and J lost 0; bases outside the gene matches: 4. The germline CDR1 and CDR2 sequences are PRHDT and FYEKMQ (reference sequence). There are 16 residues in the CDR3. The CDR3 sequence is CASSFLAGASTDTQYF. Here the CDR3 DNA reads TGTGCCAGCAGCTTCTTAGCGGGGGCCAGCACAGATACGCAGTATTTT.

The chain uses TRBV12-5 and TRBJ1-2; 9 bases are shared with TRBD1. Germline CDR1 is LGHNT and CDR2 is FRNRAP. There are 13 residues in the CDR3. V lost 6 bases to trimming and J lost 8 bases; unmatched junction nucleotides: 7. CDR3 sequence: CASGSGTGCGYTF. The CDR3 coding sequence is TGTGCTAGTGGGTCCGGGACAGGGTGCGGCTACACCTTC.

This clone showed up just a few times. The CDR3 protein is CASSSPGLTYEQYF. The CDR3 DNA sequence: TGTGCCAGTAGTTCTCCTGGGCTTACCTACGAGCAGTACTTC. The V call is TRBV19, the J call TRBJ2-7; D is unresolved. CDR3 length: 14 amino acids. Germline loops: CDR1 LNHDA, CDR2 SQIVND (reference sequence). V lost 5 bases and J lost 2, with 13 bases in between.

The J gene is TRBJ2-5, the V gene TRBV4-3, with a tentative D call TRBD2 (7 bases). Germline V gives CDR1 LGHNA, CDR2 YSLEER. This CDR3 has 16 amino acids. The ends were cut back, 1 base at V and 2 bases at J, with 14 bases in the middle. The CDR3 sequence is CASSQVGGGTQETQYF. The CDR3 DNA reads TGCGCCAGCAGCCAAGTGGGGGGGGGCACACAAGAGACCCAGTACTTC.

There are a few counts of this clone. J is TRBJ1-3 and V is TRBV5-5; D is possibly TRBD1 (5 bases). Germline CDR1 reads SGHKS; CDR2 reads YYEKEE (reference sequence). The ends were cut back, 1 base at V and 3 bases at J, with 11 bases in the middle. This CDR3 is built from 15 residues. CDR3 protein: CASSLTQGLGNTIYF. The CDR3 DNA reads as TGTGCCAGCAGCTTGACCCAGGGACTTGGAAACACCATATATTTT.

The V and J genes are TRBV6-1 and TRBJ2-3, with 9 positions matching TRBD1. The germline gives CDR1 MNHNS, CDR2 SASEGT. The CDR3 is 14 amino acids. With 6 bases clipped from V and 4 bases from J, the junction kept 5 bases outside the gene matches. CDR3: CASSWTGAADTQYF. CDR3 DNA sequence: TGTGCCAGCAGCTGGACAGGGGCGGCAGATACGCAGTATTTT.

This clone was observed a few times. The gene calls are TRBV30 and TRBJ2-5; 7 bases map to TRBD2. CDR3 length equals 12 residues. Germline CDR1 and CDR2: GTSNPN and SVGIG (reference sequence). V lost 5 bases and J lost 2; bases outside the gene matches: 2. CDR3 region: CAWGEGQETQYF. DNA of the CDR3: TGTGCCTGGGGGGAGGGGCAAGAGACCCAGTACTTC.

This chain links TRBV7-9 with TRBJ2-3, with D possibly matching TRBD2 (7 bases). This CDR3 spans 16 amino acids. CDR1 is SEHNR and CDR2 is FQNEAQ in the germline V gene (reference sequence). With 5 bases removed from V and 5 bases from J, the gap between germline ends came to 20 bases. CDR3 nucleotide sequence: TGTGCCAGCAGCCCTCTGGCGGGGGCCCCTGGAGATACGCAGTATTTT. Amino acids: CASSPLAGAPGDTQYF.

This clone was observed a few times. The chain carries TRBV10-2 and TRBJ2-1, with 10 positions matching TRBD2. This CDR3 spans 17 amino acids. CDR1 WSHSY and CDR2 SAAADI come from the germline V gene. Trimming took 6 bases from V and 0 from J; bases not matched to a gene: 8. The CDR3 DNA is TGCGCCAGCAGAGACCCTAGCGGGGGTAGCTCCTACAATGAGCAGTTCTTC. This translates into CASRDPSGGSSYNEQFF.

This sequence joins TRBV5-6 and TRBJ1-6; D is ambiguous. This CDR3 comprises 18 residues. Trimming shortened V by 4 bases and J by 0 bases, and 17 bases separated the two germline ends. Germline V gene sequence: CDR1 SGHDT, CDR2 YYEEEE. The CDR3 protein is CASSRRTGVSSYNSPLHF. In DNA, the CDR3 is TGTGCCAGCAGCCGCCGGACTGGTGTAAGCTCCTATAATTCACCCCTCCACTTT.

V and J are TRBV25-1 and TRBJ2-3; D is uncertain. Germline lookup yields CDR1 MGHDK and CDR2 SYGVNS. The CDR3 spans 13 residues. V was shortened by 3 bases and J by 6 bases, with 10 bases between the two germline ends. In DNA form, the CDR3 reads TGTGCCAGCAGTGAGGCAGGTGTGGATACGCAGTATTTT. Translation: CASSEAGVDTQYF. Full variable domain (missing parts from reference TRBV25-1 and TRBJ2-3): EADIYQTPRYLVIGTGKKITLECSQTMGHDKMYWYQQDPGMELHLIHYSYGVNSTEKGDLSSESTVSRIRTEHFPLTLESARPSHTSQYLCASSEAGVDTQYFGPGTRLTVL.

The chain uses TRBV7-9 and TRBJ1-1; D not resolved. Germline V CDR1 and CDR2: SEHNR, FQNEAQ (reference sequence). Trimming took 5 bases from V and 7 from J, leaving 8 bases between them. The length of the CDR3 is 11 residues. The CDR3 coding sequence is TGTGCCAGCAGCGTAACAAGTGAAGCTTTCTTT. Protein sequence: CASSVTSEAFF.

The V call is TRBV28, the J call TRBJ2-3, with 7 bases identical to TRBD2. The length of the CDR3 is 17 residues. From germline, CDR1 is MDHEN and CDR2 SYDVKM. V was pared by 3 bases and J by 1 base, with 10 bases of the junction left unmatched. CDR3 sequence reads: CASSFSLPGGRTDTQYF. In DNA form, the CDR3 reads TGTGCCAGCAGTTTTTCGCTACCGGGGGGTCGCACAGATACGCAGTATTTT.

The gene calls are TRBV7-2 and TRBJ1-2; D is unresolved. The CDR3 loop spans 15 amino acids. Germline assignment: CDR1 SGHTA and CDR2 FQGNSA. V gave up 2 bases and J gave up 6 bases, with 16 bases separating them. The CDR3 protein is CASSLSPASSDGYTF. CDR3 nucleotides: TGTGCCAGCAGCTTAAGTCCAGCGTCGAGCGATGGCTACACCTTC. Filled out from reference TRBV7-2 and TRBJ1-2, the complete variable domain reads GAGVSQSPSNKVTEKGKDVELRCDPISGHTALYWYRQSLGQGLEFLIYFQGNSAPDKSGLPSDRFSAERTGGSVSTLTIQRTQQEDSAVYLCASSLSPASSDGYTFGSGTRLTVV.

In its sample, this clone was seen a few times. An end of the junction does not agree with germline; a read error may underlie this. CDR3 bases: TGTTCCAGCAGCCTAGGGTCGGGACAGTCTTTTGACTCCTACGAGCAGTACTTC. Protein product: CSSSLGSGQSFDSYEQYF. The genes are TRBV7-9 and TRBJ2-7; 7 bases are a match to TRBD1. The CDR3 is 18 amino acids. The germline CDR1 and CDR2 sequences are SEHNR and FQNEAQ (reference sequence). Full variable domain (rest looked up from reference TRBV7-9 and TRBJ2-7): DTGVSQNPRHKITKRGQNVTFRCDPISEHNRLYWYRQTLGQGPEFLTYFQNEAQLEKSRLLSDRFSAERPKGSFSTLEIQRTEQGDSAMYLCSSSLGSGQSFDSYEQYFGPGTRLTVT.

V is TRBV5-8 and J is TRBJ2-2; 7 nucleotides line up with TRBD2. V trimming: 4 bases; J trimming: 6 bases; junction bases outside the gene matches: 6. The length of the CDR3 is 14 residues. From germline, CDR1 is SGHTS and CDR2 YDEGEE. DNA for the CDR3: TGTGCCAGCAGCCTCAATAGCGGGTCCGGGGAGCTGTTTTTT. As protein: CASSLNSGSGELFF.

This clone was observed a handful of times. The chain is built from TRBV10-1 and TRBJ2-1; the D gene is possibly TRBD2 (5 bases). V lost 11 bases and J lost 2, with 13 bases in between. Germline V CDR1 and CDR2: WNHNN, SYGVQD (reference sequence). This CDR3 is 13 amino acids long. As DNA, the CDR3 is TGCGCCGCCGACGGGATACCCTACAATGAGCAGTTCTTC. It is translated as CAADGIPYNEQFF.

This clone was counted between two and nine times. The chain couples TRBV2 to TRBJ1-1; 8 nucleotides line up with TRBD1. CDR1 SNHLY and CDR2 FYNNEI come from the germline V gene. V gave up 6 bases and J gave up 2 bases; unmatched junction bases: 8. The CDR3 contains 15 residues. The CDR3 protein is CASSAWTGFNTEAFF. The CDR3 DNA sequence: TGTGCCAGCAGCGCATGGACAGGGTTTAACACTGAAGCTTTCTTT.

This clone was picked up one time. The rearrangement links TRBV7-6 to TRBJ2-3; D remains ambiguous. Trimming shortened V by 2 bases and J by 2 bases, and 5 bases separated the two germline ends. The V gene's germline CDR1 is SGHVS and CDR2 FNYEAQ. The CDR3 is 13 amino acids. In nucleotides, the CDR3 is TGTGCCAGCAGCTTAACAGACACAGATACGCAGTATTTT. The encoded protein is CASSLTDTDTQYF.

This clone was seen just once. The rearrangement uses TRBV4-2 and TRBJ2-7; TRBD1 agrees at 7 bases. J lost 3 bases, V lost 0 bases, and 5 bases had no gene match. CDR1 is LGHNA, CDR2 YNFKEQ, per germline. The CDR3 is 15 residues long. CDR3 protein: CASSQDIDRDYEQYF. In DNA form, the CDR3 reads TGTGCCAGCAGCCAAGATATCGACAGGGACTACGAGCAGTACTTC.

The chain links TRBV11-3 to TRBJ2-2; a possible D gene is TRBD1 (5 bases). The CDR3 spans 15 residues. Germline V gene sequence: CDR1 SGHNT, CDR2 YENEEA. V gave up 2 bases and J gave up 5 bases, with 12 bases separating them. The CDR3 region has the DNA TGTGCCAGCAGCTTATCTGTCAGGGTAACCGGGGAGCTGTTTTTT. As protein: CASSLSVRVTGELFF.

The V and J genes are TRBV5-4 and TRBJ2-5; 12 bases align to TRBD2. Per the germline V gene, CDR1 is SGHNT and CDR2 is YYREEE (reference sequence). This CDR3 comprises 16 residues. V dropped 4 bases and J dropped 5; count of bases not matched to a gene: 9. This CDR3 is CASSVDLAGGVETQYF. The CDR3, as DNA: TGTGCCAGCAGCGTCGACCTAGCGGGGGGGGTCGAGACCCAGTACTTC.

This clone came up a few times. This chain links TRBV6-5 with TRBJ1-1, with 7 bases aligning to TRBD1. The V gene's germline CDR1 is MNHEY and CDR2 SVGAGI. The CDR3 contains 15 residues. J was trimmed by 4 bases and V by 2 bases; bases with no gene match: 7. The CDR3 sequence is CASSYGTVFGTEAFF. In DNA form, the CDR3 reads TGTGCCAGCAGTTACGGGACAGTATTCGGCACTGAAGCTTTCTTT.

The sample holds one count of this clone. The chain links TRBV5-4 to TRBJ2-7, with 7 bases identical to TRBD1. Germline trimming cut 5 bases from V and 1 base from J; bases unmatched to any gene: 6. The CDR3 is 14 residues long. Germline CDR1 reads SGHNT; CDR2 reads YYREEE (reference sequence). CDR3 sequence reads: CASSRPGQSYEQYF. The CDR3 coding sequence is TGTGCCAGCAGTCGCCCGGGACAGTCCTACGAGCAGTACTTC.

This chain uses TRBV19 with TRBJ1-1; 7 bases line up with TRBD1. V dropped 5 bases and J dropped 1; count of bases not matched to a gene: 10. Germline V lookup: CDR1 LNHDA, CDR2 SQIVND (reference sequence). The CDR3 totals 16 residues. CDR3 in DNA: TGTGCCAGTAGTCAACGTACGGGACAGAGGAACACTGAAGCTTTCTTT. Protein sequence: CASSQRTGQRNTEAFF.

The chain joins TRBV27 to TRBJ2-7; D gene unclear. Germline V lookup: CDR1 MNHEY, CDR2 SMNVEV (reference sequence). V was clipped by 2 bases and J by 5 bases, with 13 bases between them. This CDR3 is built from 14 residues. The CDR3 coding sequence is TGTGCCAGCAGTTTAAGCGTCGGTTGGGACGAGCAGTACTTC. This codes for CASSLSVGWDEQYF.